The 26 T cell receptor beta chains below come from one sample, sequenced in a study of blood T cell repertoires in COVID-19. Here immunoSEQ multiplex PCR was the method, and the copy in TCRdb shows in-frame clones only, minus some. Counted here are about 120,000 clones, about four fifths occurring once; the ten biggest clones make up less than 9.5%. Specimen: peripheral blood. Receptors originate from a woman aged 40 to 50 with acute or convalescent COVID-19.

The J gene is TRBJ1-2, the V gene TRBV5-4; 7 bases fit TRBD1. The CDR3 spans 15 residues. J gave up 1 base and V 4 bases, and 7 bases lay outside the gene matches. From germline, CDR1 is SGHNT and CDR2 YYREEE (reference sequence). The CDR3 loop reads CASSHRQGGNYGYTF. In nucleotides, the CDR3 is TGTGCCAGCAGCCACAGACAGGGTGGTAACTATGGCTACACCTTC.

CDR3 in amino acids: CASRKRQRSYEQYF. CDR3 nucleotides: TGTGCCAGCAGGAAAAGGCAGCGCTCCTACGAGCAGTACTTC. The V gene is TRBV21-1, the J gene TRBJ2-7; the table calls TRBD2, which could not be checked here. TRBV21-1 is termed a pseudogene. This CDR3 comprises 14 residues.

This clone has just one count. The rearrangement links TRBV30 to TRBJ2-7; maybe TRBD1 (6 bases). The V gene lost 8 bases and the J gene lost 4 bases, with 12 bases spanning the gap. The CDR3 sequence is 11 residues long. Germline V gene lookup returns CDR1 GTSNPN and CDR2 SVGIG (reference sequence). The CDR3 DNA reads TGTGCCGGGGCGGACAGTTACGAGCAGTACTTC. Translating it yields CAGADSYEQYF.

V is TRBV4-2 and J is TRBJ1-1, with TRBD1 matching 9 bases. The CDR3 spans 15 residues. Germline V CDR1 and CDR2: LGHNA, YNFKEQ. With 0 bases clipped from V and 4 bases from J, the junction kept 3 bases outside the gene matches. The CDR3 nucleotides are TGTGCCAGCAGCCAAGACAACAGGGGGCTCACTGAAGCTTTCTTT. It encodes CASSQDNRGLTEAFF.

This rearrangement joins TRBV5-4 to TRBJ2-4, with TRBD1 matching over 8 bases. CDR3 size: 14 residues. Germline CDR1 is SGHNT and CDR2 is YYREEE (reference sequence). V was pared by 4 bases and J by 4 bases, with 4 bases of the junction left unmatched. The CDR3 is CASSPGTGKNIQYF. CDR3 nucleotides: TGTGCCAGCAGCCCTGGGACAGGTAAAAACATTCAGTACTTC.

CDR3 coding DNA: TGTGCCAGCAGTCAGACTAGGTCCGGGGAGCTGTTTTTT. Translating gives CASSQTRSGELFF. V usage is TRBV12-3 or TRBV12-4 and J usage is TRBJ2-2; D may be TRBD2 (6 bases). This CDR3 spans 13 amino acids. Trimming took 5 bases from V and 6 from J, leaving 10 bases between them.

The V gene is TRBV4-1, the J gene TRBJ1-6; 7 bases are shared with TRBD1. CDR1 is MGHRA, CDR2 YSYEKL, per germline. The CDR3 totals 16 residues. Germline trimming cut 3 bases from V and 7 bases from J; bases unmatched to any gene: 9. The CDR3 nucleotides read TGCGCCAGCAGCCAGGTTACAGGGGTTGCGAATTCACCCCTCCACTTT. Protein product: CASSQVTGVANSPLHF.

The chain carries TRBV19 and TRBJ2-7; a possible D gene is TRBD1 (5 bases). Germline values: CDR1 LNHDA, CDR2 SQIVND (reference sequence). The CDR3 runs to 15 residues. Trimming stripped 6 bases from V and 2 bases from J, with 17 bases between. The CDR3 region is CASSTTGIFTYEQYF. For the CDR3, the DNA is TGTGCCAGTAGCACAACAGGTATATTCACCTACGAGCAGTACTTC.

The chain employs TRBV5-4 and TRBJ1-4, with 7 nucleotides matching TRBD1. Looked up from germline, CDR1 is SGHNT and CDR2 is YYREEE (reference sequence). The CDR3 length is 13 residues. V lost 5 bases, J lost 7 bases, and 5 bases stayed unmatched. CDR3 residues: CASSFRDSEKLFF. CDR3 nucleotides: TGTGCCAGCAGTTTTAGGGACAGTGAAAAACTGTTTTTT.

The V call is TRBV15, the J call TRBJ1-1; D not certain. In germline, CDR1 is LNHNV, CDR2 YYDKDF (reference sequence). The CDR3 has 12 amino acids. V gave up 4 bases and J gave up 8 bases, with 11 bases separating them. CDR3 sequence reads: CATSIHSSEAFF. The CDR3 coding sequence is TGTGCCACCAGCATTCACAGTTCCGAAGCTTTCTTT.

The chain couples TRBV12-3 or TRBV12-4 to TRBJ2-7, with 7 bases lining up with TRBD1. CDR3 length: 13 residues. Unmatched junction bases numbered 4, after V lost 3 bases and J lost 5 bases. The CDR3 DNA sequence: TGTGCCAGCAGTTTTGCAGGGGGACACGAGCAGTACTTC. Translation gives CASSFAGGHEQYF.

The chain combines TRBV15 with TRBJ1-5, with a possible D match to TRBD1 (5 bases). The length of the CDR3 is 14 residues. Trimming removed 1 base from V and 9 bases from J, with 13 bases in between. Germline CDR1 LNHNV, CDR2 YYDKDF (reference sequence). CDR3 region: CATSRGQGRGPQHF. CDR3 DNA: TGTGCCACCAGCAGAGGTCAGGGAAGAGGGCCCCAGCATTTT.

The rearrangement links TRBV5-6 to TRBJ2-1, with 12 bases identical to TRBD2. The V segment lost 8 bases and the J segment 8 bases; nucleotides outside the gene matches: 8. The CDR3 totals 14 residues. Germline lookup yields CDR1 SGHDT and CDR2 YYEEEE. The CDR3 loop reads CASLTSGSLDEQFF. CDR3 sequence (DNA): TGTGCCAGTCTGACTAGCGGGAGTCTAGATGAGCAGTTCTTC.

V usage is TRBV19 and J usage is TRBJ1-2, with 7 bases fitting TRBD1. Germline V gene sequence: CDR1 LNHDA, CDR2 SQIVND (reference sequence). The CDR3 runs to 13 residues. V shed 5 bases, J shed 4 bases, and the junction held 4 bases outside the gene matches. Here the CDR3 reads CASSDRQGYGYTF. In DNA form, the CDR3 reads TGTGCCAGTAGTGACCGACAGGGCTATGGCTACACCTTC.

The chain combines TRBV5-1 with TRBJ2-7; 9 nucleotides line up with TRBD1. With 7 bases clipped from V and 4 bases from J, the junction kept 9 bases outside the gene matches. The CDR3 length is 14 residues. Germline V CDR1 and CDR2: SGHRS, YFSETQ. In nucleotides, the CDR3 is TGCGCCAGCTCACCGGGACAGGGTCTTTACGAGCAGTACTTC. The encoded protein is CASSPGQGLYEQYF.

The chain recombines TRBV19 with TRBJ1-5; D is perhaps TRBD1 (5 bases). CDR1 is LNHDA and CDR2 is SQIVND in the germline V gene (reference sequence). V lost 6 bases, J lost 1 base, and 13 bases lay in between. The CDR3 is made up of 15 amino acids. The CDR3 DNA follows: TGTGCCAGTAGAGATCGCAGGGCCAGCAATCAGCCCCAGCATTTT. Translated: CASRDRRASNQPQHF.

The chain uses TRBV6-5 and TRBJ1-5; D unclear. The germline V gene has CDR1 MNHEY and CDR2 SVGAGI. The V and J ends lost 7 bases and 7 bases respectively, with 14 bases between them. The CDR3 sequence is 13 residues long. CDR3 in amino acids: CASINSEGQPQHF. Written as DNA, the CDR3 is TGTGCCAGCATAAATTCAGAGGGACAGCCCCAGCATTTT.

The CDR3 protein is CASRGTSGATDTQYF. In DNA form, the CDR3 reads TGTGCCAGCAGGGGGACTAGCGGGGCCACAGATACGCAGTATTTT. The V gene is TRBV2, the J gene TRBJ2-3; the match to TRBD2 covers 13 bases. The CDR3 totals 15 residues. The V gene end was trimmed by 6 bases and the J gene end by 2 bases; junction bases not matched to a gene: 2. Germline CDR1 and CDR2: SNHLY and FYNNEI.

The chain combines TRBV9 with TRBJ2-1, with 9 bases matching TRBD2. Germline loops: CDR1 SGDLS, CDR2 YYNGEE. The CDR3 loop spans 15 amino acids. The V gene end was trimmed by 3 bases and the J gene end by 4 bases; junction bases not matched to a gene: 5. The CDR3 sequence: CASSGRGGPYNEQFF. CDR3 in DNA: TGTGCCAGCAGCGGGCGGGGGGGCCCTTACAATGAGCAGTTCTTC. The full variable domain, completed using reference TRBV9 and TRBJ2-1, is DSGVTQTPKHLITATGQRVTLRCSPRSGDLSVYWYQQSLDQGLQFLIQYYNGEERAKGNILERFSAQQFPDLHSELNLSSLELGDSALYFCASSGRGGPYNEQFFGPGTRLTVL.

This sequence joins TRBV9 and TRBJ2-7, with a tentative D call TRBD1 (5 bases). The CDR3 length is 14 residues. Trimming stripped 4 bases from V and 4 bases from J, with 15 bases between. The germline gives CDR1 SGDLS, CDR2 YYNGEE. CDR3 DNA sequence: TGTGCCAGCAGCCCCCGTGGCAGGGTTTACGAGCAGTACTTC. Amino acids: CASSPRGRVYEQYF.

V gene TRBV6-6 combines with J gene TRBJ1-3; 7 nucleotides line up with TRBD1. This CDR3 spans 15 amino acids. Germline V gene data show CDR1 as MNHNY and CDR2 as SVGAGI (reference sequence). The V segment lost 6 bases and the J segment 5 bases; nucleotides outside the gene matches: 10. The CDR3 nucleotides are TGTGCCAGCAGCTCTGGCCGGGACAGTAGAAACACCATATATTTT. Its translation: CASSSGRDSRNTIYF.

The chain is built from TRBV3-1 (or the pseudogene TRBV3-2) and TRBJ2-3; 8 positions match TRBD2. The CDR3 has 14 residues. With 3 bases clipped from V and 6 bases from J, the junction kept 5 bases outside the gene matches. Germline CDR1 and CDR2: LGHDT and YNNKEL (reference sequence). CDR3 amino acids: CASSHRREVDTQYF. In DNA form, the CDR3 reads TGTGCCAGCAGCCATCGGCGGGAGGTCGATACGCAGTATTTT.

The rearrangement links TRBV6-5 to TRBJ2-7; 9 nucleotides match TRBD1. Germline assignment: CDR1 MNHEY and CDR2 SVGAGI. V shed 0 bases, J shed 3 bases, and the junction held 3 bases outside the gene matches. CDR3 size: 15 residues. CDR3 region: CASSYSGQGGYEQYF. The CDR3 DNA reads TGTGCCAGCAGTTACTCGGGACAGGGTGGCTACGAGCAGTACTTC.

This rearrangement joins TRBV5-1 to TRBJ2-7; 7 bases agree with TRBD2. Germline V gene lookup returns CDR1 SGHRS and CDR2 YFSETQ. Trimming took 1 base from V and 5 from J; bases not matched to a gene: 0. The CDR3 is 12 amino acids. This CDR3 is CASSLRGDEQYF. The CDR3 bases are TGCGCCAGCAGCTTGCGGGGGGACGAGCAGTACTTC. The full variable domain, in which reference TRBV5-1 and TRBJ2-7 provide the parts outside the CDR3, is KAGVTQTPRYLIKTRGQQVTLSCSPISGHRSVSWYQQTPGQGLQFLFEYFSETQRNKGNFPGRFSGRQFSNSRSEMNVSTLELGDSALYLCASSLRGDEQYFGPGTRLTVT.

The chain has TRBV7-9 and TRBJ1-4, with 7 bases matching TRBD1. J was trimmed by 6 bases and V by 5 bases; bases with no gene match: 9. CDR1 is SEHNR, CDR2 FQNEAQ, per germline (reference sequence). There are 15 residues in the CDR3. This chain's CDR3 is CASSIRQGQYEKLFF. The CDR3 DNA sequence: TGTGCCAGCAGCATAAGACAGGGTCAATATGAAAAACTGTTTTTT. Drawing the rest from reference TRBV7-9 and TRBJ1-4, the complete variable domain is DTGVSQNPRHKITKRGQNVTFRCDPISEHNRLYWYRQTLGQGPEFLTYFQNEAQLEKSRLLSDRFSAERPKGSFSTLEIQRTEQGDSAMYLCASSIRQGQYEKLFFGSGTQLSVL.

CDR3 region: CASKGIGQSNTEAFF. CDR3 nucleotides: TGTGCCAGCAAGGGGATCGGACAATCGAACACTGAAGCTTTCTTT. The chain is built from TRBV6-5 and TRBJ1-1; possible D gene TRBD1, 5 bases. The CDR3 sequence is 15 residues long. CDR1 MNHEY and CDR2 SVGAGI come from the germline V gene. Trimming pared 7 bases from V and 1 base from J, leaving 16 bases between.